The 31 T cell receptor beta chains in this list originate from one sample, sequenced in a study of blood T cell repertoires in COVID-19. Data came from immunoSEQ multiplex PCR; TCRdb stores just in-frame clones and leaves some out. The table has hundreds of thousands of clones, around nine tenths seen once. Sequenced material: PBMCs or T cells enriched from blood (not recorded which). The source of these receptors is a woman aged 45 to 65 who had recovered from COVID-19.

This clone has just one count. The CDR3 is CASGGAGNTIYF. For the CDR3, the DNA is TGTGCCAGCGGAGGAGCCGGAAACACCATATATTTT. The chain carries TRBV6-5 and TRBJ1-3; D call uncertain. The V gene lost 8 bases and the J gene lost 4 bases, with 9 bases spanning the gap. This CDR3 is 12 amino acids long. Per the germline V gene, CDR1 is MNHEY and CDR2 is SVGAGI.

The chain couples TRBV4-2 to TRBJ2-3, with 7 bases lining up with TRBD2. The CDR3 is made up of 17 amino acids. Germline values: CDR1 LGHNA, CDR2 YNFKEQ. Losses at the gene ends were 1 base for V and 0 bases for J; bases not matched to a gene: 7. The CDR3 is CASSQGERGLSTDTQYF. In DNA, the CDR3 is TGTGCCAGCAGCCAAGGAGAGCGGGGCCTTAGCACAGATACGCAGTATTTT.

The rearrangement links TRBV10-3 to TRBJ1-2; D is possibly TRBD1 (6 bases). Germline CDR1 reads ENHRY; CDR2 reads SYGVKD. Trimming removed 2 bases from V and 3 bases from J, with 13 bases in between. The CDR3 is 15 residues long. The CDR3 here is CAISEGGRNYYGYTF. Here the CDR3 DNA reads TGTGCCATCAGTGAGGGGGGCAGAAACTACTATGGCTACACCTTC.

The chain carries TRBV6-5 and TRBJ2-7; possible D gene TRBD1, 6 bases. The CDR3 is 16 amino acids. V lost 2 bases to trimming and J lost 3 bases, with 17 bases between them. From germline, CDR1 is MNHEY and CDR2 SVGAGI. The CDR3: CASSYGLKDSYYEQYF. In DNA, the CDR3 is TGTGCCAGCAGTTACGGCTTAAAGGACAGCTACTACGAGCAGTACTTC.

The rearrangement joins TRBV6-1 to TRBJ1-6; maybe TRBD1 (5 bases). CDR1 MNHNS and CDR2 SASEGT come from the germline V gene. V lost 1 base to trimming and J lost 7 bases, with 14 bases between them. This CDR3 is 16 amino acids long. CDR3 DNA sequence: TGTGCCAGCAGTGAAGGCTTCGGGGGTGGGAATTCACCCCTCCACTTT. Its protein is CASSEGFGGGNSPLHF.

V is TRBV27 and J is TRBJ1-1, with TRBD1 matching 8 bases. J gave up 5 bases and V 6 bases, and 8 bases lay outside the gene matches. This CDR3 spans 14 amino acids. CDR1 and CDR2 (germline): MNHEY, SMNVEV (reference sequence). The CDR3 DNA sequence: TGTGCCAGCAGCTTAGGACAGGGTAGTACTGAAGCTTTCTTT. Its protein product is CASSLGQGSTEAFF.

CDR3 bases: TGTGCCAGTAGCAACACAGGGCACAATCAGCCCCAGCATTTT. This codes for CASSNTGHNQPQHF. The chain employs TRBV19 and TRBJ1-5, with D possibly TRBD1 on 6 matching bases. Trimming left V 6 bases short and J 3 bases short, with 12 bases between. The CDR3 loop spans 14 amino acids. Germline assignment: CDR1 LNHDA and CDR2 SQIVND (reference sequence).

The CDR3 loop reads CAWSGASVGGELFF. DNA of the CDR3: TGTGCCTGGAGCGGCGCTAGCGTGGGCGGGGAGCTGTTTTTT. The V and J genes are TRBV30 and TRBJ2-2, with a possible D match to TRBD2 (6 bases). V was pared by 3 bases and J by 7 bases, with 15 bases between. The CDR3 runs to 14 residues. Germline V gives CDR1 GTSNPN, CDR2 SVGIG (reference sequence).

This sequence joins TRBV7-8 and TRBJ1-6, with 7 bases matching TRBD1. V was pared by 5 bases and J by 2 bases, with 3 bases of the junction left unmatched. This CDR3 contains 15 residues. The germline V gene has CDR1 SGHVS and CDR2 FQNEAQ. CDR3 protein: CASSLDRAYNSPLHF. DNA for the CDR3: TGTGCCAGCAGCCTTGACAGGGCCTATAATTCACCCCTCCACTTT.

V usage is TRBV11-1 and J usage is TRBJ1-6; D not resolved. This CDR3 comprises 14 residues. V was trimmed by 6 bases and J by 9 bases, leaving 15 bases between them. Germline CDR1 reads SGHAT; CDR2 reads FQDESV (reference sequence). The CDR3 loop is CASRVSGSTSPLHF. The CDR3 coding sequence is TGTGCCAGCAGGGTGTCCGGGTCCACTTCACCCCTCCACTTT.

The chain joins TRBV18 to TRBJ2-7; TRBD1 agrees at 8 bases. The ends lost 1 base at V and 1 base at J; junction bases unmatched: 6. Per germline, CDR1 KGHSH and CDR2 LQKENI. The CDR3 runs to 16 residues. The CDR3 region is CASSPLEGTGSYEQYF. The CDR3 region has the DNA TGTGCCAGCTCACCACTAGAGGGGACAGGATCCTACGAGCAGTACTTC.

The chain has TRBV19 and TRBJ1-4; 10 positions match TRBD1. Looked up from germline, CDR1 is LNHDA and CDR2 is SQIVND (reference sequence). J lost 1 base, V lost 8 bases, and 4 bases had no gene match. The CDR3 has 15 amino acids. The CDR3 is CASWDRGLTNEKLFF. The DNA for the CDR3 is TGTGCCAGTTGGGACAGGGGATTAACTAATGAAAAACTGTTTTTT.

The chain is built from TRBV3-1 (or the pseudogene TRBV3-2) and TRBJ2-1, with a weak D call TRBD2 (5 bases). Trimming removed 5 bases at V and 12 bases at J, with 14 bases between. Germline values: CDR1 LGHDT, CDR2 YNNKEL (reference sequence). The CDR3 is made up of 12 amino acids. The CDR3 DNA reads as TGTGCCAGCAGCGCGTCTAGCTCCGGGCAGTTCTTC. Translated, it gives CASSASSSGQFF.

J is TRBJ1-2 and V is TRBV4-1, with 7 bases lining up with TRBD1. This CDR3 has 16 residues. CDR1 MGHRA and CDR2 YSYEKL come from the germline V gene. V lost 2 bases, J lost 0 bases, and 6 bases stayed unmatched. Here the CDR3 reads CASSQTPGTANYGYTF. CDR3 DNA sequence: TGCGCCAGCAGCCAAACCCCCGGGACAGCTAACTATGGCTACACCTTC.

The rearrangement links TRBV15 to TRBJ1-2; 9 bases line up with TRBD1. Germline loops: CDR1 LNHNV, CDR2 YYDKDF (reference sequence). Unmatched junction bases numbered 2, after V lost 4 bases and J lost 2 bases. This CDR3 spans 14 amino acids. The CDR3 spells CATSIGTGNYGYTF. The DNA of the CDR3 is TGTGCCACCAGCATAGGGACAGGGAACTATGGCTACACCTTC.

The rearrangement uses TRBV19 and TRBJ1-2; D uncertain. The V end lost 3 bases, the J end lost 2 bases, and 10 bases lay between the germline ends. Germline CDR1 and CDR2: LNHDA and SQIVND (reference sequence). This CDR3 comprises 14 residues. CDR3 protein: CASSMMRFNYGYTF. As DNA, the CDR3 is TGTGCCAGTAGTATGATGAGGTTCAACTATGGCTACACCTTC.

The rearrangement links TRBV4-1 to TRBJ2-1; 10 nucleotides agree with TRBD2. Germline V CDR1 and CDR2: MGHRA, YSYEKL. V lost 3 bases, J lost 8 bases, and 7 bases stayed unmatched. The CDR3 length is 15 residues. The CDR3 protein is CASSHGRLAGDEQFF. CDR3 sequence (DNA): TGCGCCAGCAGCCACGGTAGGCTAGCGGGGGATGAGCAGTTCTTC.

J is TRBJ2-5 and V is TRBV7-6, with 7 positions matching TRBD1. V was pared by 3 bases and J by 5 bases, with 9 bases of the junction left unmatched. CDR1 and CDR2 from the germline V gene are SGHVS and FNYEAQ. The CDR3 totals 15 residues. The CDR3 nucleotides read TGTGCCAGCAGCTTGTTTTGGACGGGACAGGAGACCCAGTACTTC. This codes for CASSLFWTGQETQYF.

J is TRBJ1-2 and V is TRBV7-9; D uncertain. Trimming stripped 5 bases from V and 8 bases from J, with 12 bases between. CDR3 length equals 12 residues. The V gene's germline CDR1 is SEHNR and CDR2 FQNEAQ (reference sequence). The CDR3 DNA sequence: TGTGCCAGCAGCCCGCCCGGGAGCGGCTACACCTTC. Amino acid sequence: CASSPPGSGYTF.

This chain uses TRBV6-6 with TRBJ1-2, with D possibly TRBD1 on 5 matching bases. The CDR3 totals 14 residues. Deletions cut 5 bases from V and 5 bases from J, with 15 bases between. Per germline, CDR1 MNHNY and CDR2 SVGAGI (reference sequence). CDR3 nucleotide sequence: TGTGCCAGCAGTCTCCAAGGGGATTTTTATGGCTACACCTTC. Encoded protein: CASSLQGDFYGYTF.

This sequence joins TRBV6-5 and TRBJ2-3; TRBD1 might be the D (6 bases). This CDR3 comprises 14 residues. Trimming removed 7 bases at V and 4 bases at J, with 15 bases between. Germline values: CDR1 MNHEY, CDR2 SVGAGI. CDR3 region: CASTPTPGADTQYF. For the CDR3, the DNA is TGTGCCAGCACCCCCACTCCAGGGGCAGATACGCAGTATTTT.

This rearrangement joins TRBV7-2 to TRBJ2-2; the D is unclear. Deletions cut 1 base from V and 4 bases from J, with 7 bases between. The V gene's germline CDR1 is SGHTA and CDR2 FQGNSA. The CDR3 runs to 14 residues. The CDR3 loop is CASSLEAFTGELFF. The CDR3 region has the DNA TGTGCCAGCAGCTTAGAAGCGTTCACCGGGGAGCTGTTTTTT.

V usage is TRBV9 and J usage is TRBJ1-2; 7 positions match TRBD1. The ends lost 4 bases at V and 3 bases at J; junction bases unmatched: 12. CDR1 is SGDLS, CDR2 YYNGEE, per germline. The CDR3 sequence is 16 residues long. The CDR3 is CASSLHLGQGDYGYTF. The CDR3 DNA follows: TGTGCCAGCAGCCTCCACTTGGGGCAGGGGGACTATGGCTACACCTTC.

This clone appeared a single time. The V and J genes are TRBV6-5 and TRBJ1-1; possibly TRBD1 for D (6 bases). CDR3 length equals 14 residues. Germline lookup yields CDR1 MNHEY and CDR2 SVGAGI. V was shortened by 8 bases and J by 5 bases, with 18 bases between the two germline ends. The CDR3: CASQIQGRDTEAFF. The CDR3 DNA follows: TGTGCCAGCCAAATTCAGGGGAGAGATACTGAAGCTTTCTTT.

The gene calls are TRBV19 and TRBJ1-2; TRBD1 agrees at 8 bases. There are 13 residues in the CDR3. After removal of 3 bases from V and 7 bases from J, the junction contained 4 bases not matched to a gene. Germline V gene data show CDR1 as LNHDA and CDR2 as SQIVND (reference sequence). This chain's CDR3 is CASSIIQGVGYTF. The DNA for the CDR3 is TGTGCCAGTAGTATTATACAGGGGGTTGGCTACACCTTC.

This clone has only one observation. The V call is TRBV5-1, the J call TRBJ2-3, with D possibly being TRBD2 (5 bases). V shed 3 bases and J shed 2 bases, with 13 bases lying between them. Germline V gene lookup returns CDR1 SGHRS and CDR2 YFSETQ. The CDR3 is made up of 15 amino acids. The DNA for the CDR3 is TGCGCCAGCAGCTCAACCGGGATCGACACAGATACGCAGTATTTT. Translated: CASSSTGIDTDTQYF.

This chain connects TRBV25-1 to TRBJ1-2, with D perhaps matching TRBD1 (5 bases). The germline V and J ends were trimmed by 2 bases and 7 bases, with 8 bases remaining between them. The CDR3 is 12 residues long. The germline gives CDR1 MGHDK, CDR2 SYGVNS. CDR3 coding DNA: TGTGCCAGCAGTGAACAGGGAACTGGCTACACCTTC. It specifies CASSEQGTGYTF.

The chain combines TRBV5-1 with TRBJ1-5, with 9 bases that match TRBD1. The CDR3 runs to 15 residues. Germline V gene lookup returns CDR1 SGHRS and CDR2 YFSETQ. Trimming cost V 3 bases and J 8 bases; bases outside gene matches: 9. The CDR3, as DNA: TGCGCCAGCAGCTCCCAAGGCGACAGGGGGGAGCCCCAGCATTTT. It encodes CASSSQGDRGEPQHF. The variable domain in full, with the rest retrieved from reference TRBV5-1 and TRBJ1-5, is KAGVTQTPRYLIKTRGQQVTLSCSPISGHRSVSWYQQTPGQGLQFLFEYFSETQRNKGNFPGRFSGRQFSNSRSEMNVSTLELGDSALYLCASSSQGDRGEPQHFGDGTRLSIL.

In DNA, the CDR3 is TGTGCCACCAGTGGGACAGATGGCTACACCTTC. Translation: CATSGTDGYTF. The chain couples TRBV24-1 to TRBJ1-2; TRBD1 is a possible D gene (6 bases). CDR3 size: 11 residues. V lost 5 bases and J lost 6, with 6 bases in between. Germline CDR1 is KGHDR and CDR2 is SFDVKD.

The CDR3 bases are TGCAGCGTTGAACGAGGGAATGGCTACACCTTC. Translated: CSVERGNGYTF. The chain has TRBV29-1 and TRBJ1-2; D not certain. The germline V and J ends were trimmed by 2 bases and 6 bases, with 7 bases remaining between them. Germline loops: CDR1 SQVTM, CDR2 ANQGSEA. This CDR3 region has 11 residues.

This clone was recorded once. V gene TRBV28 combines with J gene TRBJ1-2; no reliable D call. The CDR3 is made up of 13 amino acids. Trimming left V 5 bases short and J 0 bases short, with 7 bases between. The germline gives CDR1 MDHEN, CDR2 SYDVKM. The CDR3 bases are TGTGCCAGCAGTGAGAATTCTAACTATGGCTACACCTTC. Protein product: CASSENSNYGYTF.